Shown below are 32 T cell receptor beta chains from a single sample sequenced in a study of identifying expanded T cells in peripheral blood. Using immunoSEQ multiplex PCR, the repertoire was profiled, and TCRdb retains in-frame clones only, with some absent. The sample has about 78,000 clones, roughly 81% seen once. Sequencing input: blood. All receptors derive from a person aged 18 to 69 in good health.

V and J are TRBV5-1 and TRBJ2-1; weak D call: TRBD1 (5 bases). Germline CDR1 is SGHRS and CDR2 is YFSETQ. The CDR3 has 13 residues. V lost 5 bases to trimming and J lost 0 bases, with 6 bases between them. The CDR3 region is CASRTDSYNEQFF. For the CDR3, the DNA is TGCGCCAGCAGGACAGACTCCTACAATGAGCAGTTCTTC.

This clone has more than one count but fewer than ten. The genes are TRBV19 and TRBJ2-7; perhaps TRBD1 as D (6 bases). This CDR3 has 16 amino acids. The germline CDR1 and CDR2 sequences are LNHDA and SQIVND (reference sequence). The V gene lost 3 bases and the J gene lost 5 bases, with 20 bases spanning the gap. CDR3 DNA sequence: TGTGCCAGTAGTATGCGCCGGGACATTGTCGGGGACGAGCAGTACTTC. This gives the protein CASSMRRDIVGDEQYF.

This sequence joins TRBV18 and TRBJ2-1, with D uncertain. The CDR3 spans 14 residues. Trimming removed 3 bases from V and 2 bases from J, with 8 bases in between. Per germline, CDR1 KGHSH and CDR2 LQKENI. The CDR3 bases are TGTGCCAGCTCACCCACTGCGGCCTACAATGAGCAGTTCTTC. Translating it yields CASSPTAAYNEQFF.

The rearrangement links TRBV28 to TRBJ2-1; 12 nucleotides line up with TRBD1. Germline V lookup: CDR1 MDHEN, CDR2 SYDVKM. Losses at the gene ends were 7 bases for V and 7 bases for J; bases not matched to a gene: 11. The CDR3 consists of 16 residues. DNA of the CDR3: TGTGCCAGCATCCCGGCGGGACAGGGGGCGTGGAATGAGCAGTTCTTC. It translates to CASIPAGQGAWNEQFF.

The V call is TRBV7-2, the J call TRBJ2-1; the match to TRBD2 covers 8 bases. CDR1 is SGHTA and CDR2 is FQGNSA in the germline V gene. J was trimmed by 7 bases and V by 7 bases; bases with no gene match: 12. The CDR3 is 15 amino acids. As DNA, the CDR3 is TGTGCCAGCAACGGCGGACTAGCCAATGTAAATGAGCAGTTCTTC. Its protein product is CASNGGLANVNEQFF. The entire variable domain, with the rest obtained from reference TRBV7-2 and TRBJ2-1, is as follows: GAGVSQSPSNKVTEKGKDVELRCDPISGHTALYWYRQSLGQGLEFLIYFQGNSAPDKSGLPSDRFSAERTGGSVSTLTIQRTQQEDSAVYLCASNGGLANVNEQFFGPGTRLTVL.

The genes are TRBV4-1 and TRBJ2-7, with a weak D call TRBD2 (6 bases). The CDR3 extends over 15 amino acids. With 0 bases removed from V and 7 bases from J, the gap between germline ends came to 16 bases. Germline V gene sequence: CDR1 MGHRA, CDR2 YSYEKL. CDR3 amino acids: CASSQDWPTGREQYF. The DNA for the CDR3 is TGCGCCAGCAGCCAAGATTGGCCGACGGGGAGGGAGCAGTACTTC.

CDR3 DNA sequence: TGTGCCAGCGCCCGGGAGACAGAGCGATATGAGCAGTTCTTC. Amino acid sequence: CASARETERYEQFF. The V call is TRBV9, the J call TRBJ2-1; maybe TRBD2 (6 bases). CDR3 length: 14 amino acids. V was shortened by 7 bases and J by 8 bases, with 19 bases between the two germline ends. Germline values: CDR1 SGDLS, CDR2 YYNGEE.

The genes are TRBV28 and TRBJ2-6; a possible D gene is TRBD2 (7 bases). Trimming pared 10 bases from V and 3 bases from J, leaving 13 bases between. Germline CDR1 MDHEN, CDR2 SYDVKM. The CDR3 is 14 residues long. The CDR3 here is CATRRGLGANVLTF. Written as DNA, the CDR3 is TGTGCCACCAGGCGGGGGCTTGGGGCCAACGTCCTGACTTTC.

The chain combines TRBV4-2 with TRBJ2-7; TRBD2 aligns across 15 bases. After removal of 2 bases from V and 0 bases from J, the junction contained 5 bases not matched to a gene. Germline values: CDR1 LGHNA, CDR2 YNFKEQ. This CDR3 spans 18 amino acids. CDR3 nucleotides: TGTGCCAGCAGCCAACCGGGACTAGCGGGAGGCCCCTCCTACGAGCAGTACTTC. Its translation is CASSQPGLAGGPSYEQYF.

This chain links TRBV28 with TRBJ1-1; D gene unclear. V dropped 5 bases and J dropped 11 bases, with 18 bases sitting between them. Per the germline V gene, CDR1 is MDHEN and CDR2 is SYDVKM. The CDR3 length is 13 residues. The CDR3 DNA is TGTGCCAGCAGTCCCTCAACTCGGCGCCGGGCTTTCTTT. This codes for CASSPSTRRRAFF. Drawing the rest from reference TRBV28 and TRBJ1-1, the complete variable domain is DVKVTQSSRYLVKRTGEKVFLECVQDMDHENMFWYRQDPGLGLRLIYFSYDVKMKEKGDIPEGYSVSREKKERFSLILESASTNQTSMYLCASSPSTRRRAFFGQGTRLTVV.

The V call is TRBV18, the J call TRBJ2-1; 12 bases align to TRBD2. Germline CDR1 KGHSH, CDR2 LQKENI. The V segment lost 6 bases and the J segment 5 bases; nucleotides outside the gene matches: 8. The CDR3 covers 16 residues. CDR3 bases: TGTGCCAGCTCCCATGGACTAGCGGGAAGTAACAATGAGCAGTTCTTC. It translates to CASSHGLAGSNNEQFF.

The J gene is TRBJ1-6, the V gene TRBV7-2; D remains unclear. The germline V and J ends were trimmed by 5 bases and 6 bases, with 8 bases remaining between them. The CDR3 runs to 13 residues. The germline CDR1 and CDR2 sequences are SGHTA and FQGNSA. The CDR3 region has the DNA TGTGCCAGCAGCCCCGGACCTAATTCACCCCTCCACTTT. Translating gives CASSPGPNSPLHF.

The chain couples TRBV4-2 to TRBJ2-7; 8 bases are shared with TRBD2. The CDR3 is 18 residues long. Looked up from germline, CDR1 is LGHNA and CDR2 is YNFKEQ. Unmatched junction bases numbered 14, after V lost 1 base and J lost 3 bases. CDR3 region: CASSQGVGGAGGFYEQYF. CDR3 nucleotide sequence: TGTGCCAGCAGCCAAGGGGTCGGCGGCGCGGGAGGATTCTACGAGCAGTACTTC.

The chain carries TRBV4-2 and TRBJ2-1, with 11 bases aligning to TRBD1. CDR1 and CDR2 from the germline V gene are LGHNA and YNFKEQ. This CDR3 comprises 19 residues. Unmatched junction bases numbered 11, after V lost 4 bases and J lost 0 bases. CDR3 loop: CASSRTRDRGVDSYNEQFF. In nucleotides, the CDR3 is TGTGCCAGCAGCCGAACCCGGGACAGGGGGGTGGACTCCTACAATGAGCAGTTCTTC.

The rearrangement links TRBV11-3 to TRBJ2-3; 16 bases are a match to TRBD2. Germline CDR1 SGHNT, CDR2 YENEEA. The CDR3 is 16 residues long. The V segment lost 5 bases and the J segment 4 bases; nucleotides outside the gene matches: 3. The CDR3 DNA is TGTGCCAGCAGCCGAGGGACTAGCGGGAGGGCAGATACGCAGTATTTT. Its translation is CASSRGTSGRADTQYF.

The chain carries TRBV11-1 and TRBJ2-3; weak D call: TRBD1 (5 bases). The CDR3 runs to 14 residues. Trimming shortened V by 5 bases and J by 2 bases, and 11 bases separated the two germline ends. In germline, CDR1 is SGHAT, CDR2 FQDESV (reference sequence). The CDR3 region has the DNA TGTGCCAGCAGCACGGACACGGACACAGATACGCAGTATTTT. Its protein product is CASSTDTDTDTQYF.

This clone was detected only once. This CDR3 reads CASSYGLAFQETQYF. Here the CDR3 DNA reads TGTGCCAGCAGTTACGGACTAGCTTTTCAAGAGACCCAGTACTTC. V gene TRBV14 combines with J gene TRBJ2-5, with 8 positions matching TRBD2. CDR3 length equals 15 residues. The junction had 8 bases not matched to a gene; V was cut back by 6 bases and J by 2 bases. Germline values: CDR1 SGHDN, CDR2 FVKESK.

The rearrangement uses TRBV14 and TRBJ1-2; tentative D call: TRBD1 (6 bases). CDR3 length equals 14 residues. The V end was cut by 1 base, the J end by 3 bases, with 9 bases between. The V gene's germline CDR1 is SGHDN and CDR2 FVKESK. The CDR3 loop is CASSQGQEHYGYTF. CDR3 coding DNA: TGTGCCAGCAGCCAAGGACAGGAGCACTATGGCTACACCTTC.

This clone occurred a few times. The J gene is TRBJ2-1, the V gene TRBV9; D may be TRBD2 (5 bases). Germline values: CDR1 SGDLS, CDR2 YYNGEE. This CDR3 has 14 residues. With 4 bases removed from V and 5 bases from J, the gap between germline ends came to 13 bases. The CDR3 sequence is CASSPRTGDNEQFF. For the CDR3, the DNA is TGTGCCAGCAGCCCCCGGACTGGGGACAATGAGCAGTTCTTC. Using reference TRBV9 and TRBJ2-1 for the parts outside the CDR3, the full variable domain is DSGVTQTPKHLITATGQRVTLRCSPRSGDLSVYWYQQSLDQGLQFLIQYYNGEERAKGNILERFSAQQFPDLHSELNLSSLELGDSALYFCASSPRTGDNEQFFGPGTRLTVL.

The chain employs TRBV5-6 and TRBJ2-7; D possibly corresponds to TRBD2 (6 bases). CDR1 and CDR2 (germline): SGHDT, YYEEEE. The CDR3 contains 13 residues. V was cut by 6 bases and J by 0 bases, with 10 bases left in between. The CDR3 coding sequence is TGTGCCAGCAACTTCGGGAGCTCCTACGAGCAGTACTTC. Its protein product is CASNFGSSYEQYF.

V usage is TRBV21-1 and J usage is TRBJ2-4; the D call of TRBD2 is as the table states it, not checked on the DNA. TRBV21-1 is a recognized pseudogene. This CDR3 has 18 residues. CDR3 protein: CASSKARPSGSPKNIQYF. The DNA for the CDR3 is TGTGCCAGCAGCAAAGCGCGGCCTAGCGGGAGCCCCAAAAACATTCAGTACTTC.

V and J are TRBV7-9 and TRBJ1-2, with D tentatively TRBD1 (6 bases). Germline loops: CDR1 SEHNR, CDR2 FQNEAQ (reference sequence). V was shortened by 5 bases and J by 3 bases, with 25 bases between the two germline ends. The CDR3 loop spans 18 amino acids. CDR3: CASSPSPAKQGVYYGYTF. CDR3 bases: TGTGCCAGCAGCCCTTCCCCGGCGAAACAGGGAGTTTACTATGGCTACACCTTC. The full variable domain, completed using reference TRBV7-9 and TRBJ1-2, is DTGVSQNPRHKITKRGQNVTFRCDPISEHNRLYWYRQTLGQGPEFLTYFQNEAQLEKSRLLSDRFSAERPKGSFSTLEIQRTEQGDSAMYLCASSPSPAKQGVYYGYTFGSGTRLTVV.

The V call is TRBV19, the J call TRBJ1-5, with a possible D match to TRBD1 (5 bases). Germline-derived CDR1 and CDR2 are LNHDA and SQIVND (reference sequence). This CDR3 is 13 amino acids long. V was trimmed by 6 bases and J by 3 bases, leaving 9 bases between them. This CDR3 is CASRGEVNQPQHF. In nucleotides, the CDR3 is TGTGCCAGTAGAGGGGAAGTCAATCAGCCCCAGCATTTT.

The gene calls are TRBV5-4 and TRBJ2-5; the D gene is possibly TRBD1 (6 bases). The CDR3 is 13 amino acids. Germline assignment: CDR1 SGHNT and CDR2 YYREEE (reference sequence). The V and J ends lost 1 base and 3 bases respectively, with 7 bases between them. The CDR3 bases are TGTGCCAGCAGCTTGCCAGGGGAAGAGACCCAGTACTTC. This encodes CASSLPGEETQYF.

This chain connects TRBV12-5 to TRBJ2-3, with TRBD1 identical over 7 bases. With V trimmed by 6 bases and J by 4 bases, 4 bases remained unmatched. There are 13 residues in the CDR3. In germline, CDR1 is LGHNT, CDR2 FRNRAP. CDR3 in amino acids: CASGDQGADTQYF. CDR3 DNA: TGTGCTAGTGGAGATCAGGGGGCAGATACGCAGTATTTT. Full variable domain (missing parts from reference TRBV12-5 and TRBJ2-3): DARVTQTPRHKVTEMGQEVTMRCQPILGHNTVFWYRQTMMQGLELLAYFRNRAPLDDSGMPKDRFSAEMPDATLATLKIQPSEPRDSAVYFCASGDQGADTQYFGPGTRLTVL.

The rearrangement uses TRBV29-1 and TRBJ2-2; D may correspond to TRBD1 or TRBD2 (5 bases each). The CDR3 totals 13 residues. Between the trimmed V and J ends, which lost 5 bases and 6 bases, there was a span of 13 bases. Germline loops: CDR1 SQVTM, CDR2 ANQGSEA. CDR3 region: CSVLTPGPGELFF. Written as DNA, the CDR3 is TGCAGCGTTCTAACTCCGGGGCCCGGGGAGCTGTTTTTT.

V and J are TRBV27 and TRBJ2-5; 9 bases line up with TRBD1. Trimming cost V 7 bases and J 4 bases; bases outside gene matches: 1. The germline gives CDR1 MNHEY, CDR2 SMNVEV (reference sequence). The CDR3 runs 12 residues. The CDR3 sequence is CASKDRGETQYF. The DNA of the CDR3 is TGTGCCAGCAAGGACAGGGGAGAGACCCAGTACTTC.

The rearrangement links TRBV6-1 to TRBJ2-7; 8 bases fit TRBD1. With 3 bases clipped from V and 4 bases from J, the junction kept 20 bases outside the gene matches. Germline CDR1 MNHNS, CDR2 SASEGT. This CDR3 is 19 amino acids long. CDR3 bases: TGTGCCAGCAGTGAGGATCCCTTCCTTACAGGGGGTATAGGATACGAGCAGTACTTC. Translation gives CASSEDPFLTGGIGYEQYF.

V and J are TRBV4-2 and TRBJ1-2, with 9 bases fitting TRBD1. V lost 5 bases, J lost 7 bases, and 11 bases stayed unmatched. In germline, CDR1 is LGHNA, CDR2 YNFKEQ. The CDR3 is 15 amino acids. Here the CDR3 reads CASSARQGDSVGYTF. The CDR3 coding sequence is TGTGCCAGCAGCGCAAGACAGGGGGATTCGGTTGGCTACACCTTC.

The chain has TRBV21-1 and TRBJ2-7; no check of the table's D call, TRBD2, against the DNA was made. TRBV21-1 is marked as a pseudogene. The CDR3 extends over 15 amino acids. The CDR3 region has the DNA TGTGCCAGCAGCAAAGCGGGCGGGAATGGCTACGAGCAGTACTTC. This sequence encodes CASSKAGGNGYEQYF.

The chain joins TRBV5-6 to TRBJ1-1; the D gene is possibly TRBD1 (5 bases). The length of the CDR3 is 14 residues. The V end lost 0 bases, the J end lost 0 bases, and 6 bases lay between the germline ends. The V gene's germline CDR1 is SGHDT and CDR2 YYEEEE. CDR3 loop: CASSLVGLNTEAFF. The CDR3 DNA follows: TGTGCCAGCAGCTTGGTGGGGCTGAACACTGAAGCTTTCTTT.

This clone was recorded once. The rearrangement links TRBV7-2 to TRBJ2-3, with 16 nucleotides matching TRBD2. The CDR3 has 16 amino acids. J gave up 3 bases and V 4 bases, and 1 base lay outside the gene matches. Germline CDR1 SGHTA, CDR2 FQGNSA. CDR3 in amino acids: CASSSGLAGGTDTQYF. In nucleotides, the CDR3 is TGTGCCAGCAGCTCGGGACTAGCGGGGGGGACAGATACGCAGTATTTT.